The 25 T cell receptor beta chains listed next were all sequenced from one sample in a study of cytomegalovirus exposure and HLA in healthy donors (dated by TCRdb to 2017 to 2019). Receptor libraries were prepared by the immunoSEQ multiplex PCR assay. Held by TCRdb, this immuneACCESS table contains in-frame sequences only and omits some clones. Under half of the omission traces to an unresolved V gene where checked; the cause of the rest is unknown. The sample table lists around 100,000 clones, about 94% of them with a count of one. The top ten clones comprise approximately 0.91% of the sample. The sequenced sample consisted of PBMCs. The receptors derive from a woman in her late teens or twenties in good health and CMV-seronegative.

The V and J genes are TRBV19 and TRBJ2-7; 9 nucleotides line up with TRBD1. Per germline, CDR1 LNHDA and CDR2 SQIVND (reference sequence). CDR3 length: 15 residues. The V and J ends lost 1 base and 4 bases, in that order; junction bases with no gene match: 5. The CDR3 region is CASSIADRGWYEQYF. In DNA form, the CDR3 reads TGTGCCAGTAGTATAGCCGACAGGGGGTGGTACGAGCAGTACTTC.

The V call is TRBV29-1, the J call TRBJ2-1; 9 bases are a match to TRBD1. The ends lost 6 bases at V and 9 bases at J; junction bases unmatched: 9. Looked up from germline, CDR1 is SQVTM and CDR2 is ANQGSEA. The CDR3 has 13 residues. CDR3 bases: TGCAGCGTGGTCGGGACAGGGTCTATTGAGCAGTTCTTC. Protein: CSVVGTGSIEQFF.

This clone was seen a single time. V is TRBV15 and J is TRBJ1-2; 8 bases fit TRBD1. This CDR3 has 13 residues. Germline V gene data show CDR1 as LNHNV and CDR2 as YYDKDF (reference sequence). The V segment lost 5 bases and the J segment 8 bases; nucleotides outside the gene matches: 7. In nucleotides, the CDR3 is TGTGCCACCAGCGTAGGACAGGGAGGCGGCTACACCTTC. Its translation: CATSVGQGGGYTF.

This sequence joins TRBV29-1 and TRBJ2-7; TRBD2 matches 8 bases. The germline gives CDR1 SQVTM, CDR2 ANQGSEA. CDR3 length: 12 residues. V shed 3 bases, J shed 6 bases, and the junction held 4 bases outside the gene matches. CDR3 loop: CSVERGTSEQYF. The CDR3 DNA reads as TGCAGCGTTGAGCGAGGGACTAGCGAGCAGTACTTC.

CDR3: CASSYGTGSLGETQYF. The CDR3 nucleotides read TGTGCCAGCAGTTACGGGACAGGGTCTCTTGGAGAGACCCAGTACTTC. This chain connects TRBV6-6 to TRBJ2-5; TRBD1 agrees at 9 bases. CDR3 size: 16 residues. With 2 bases clipped from V and 4 bases from J, the junction kept 8 bases outside the gene matches. Germline values: CDR1 MNHNY, CDR2 SVGAGI (reference sequence).

The chain employs TRBV25-1 and TRBJ1-1, with unresolved D. V was pared by 9 bases and J by 7 bases, with 12 bases between. Germline V gives CDR1 MGHDK, CDR2 SYGVNS. This CDR3 spans 11 amino acids. CDR3: CASAGRDEAFF. CDR3 bases: TGTGCCAGTGCGGGCCGAGATGAAGCTTTCTTT.

V is TRBV7-6 and J is TRBJ1-1; the D gene is possibly TRBD1 (6 bases). V dropped 0 bases and J dropped 2 bases, with 10 bases sitting between them. This CDR3 comprises 15 residues. Germline V gives CDR1 SGHVS, CDR2 FNYEAQ. The CDR3 nucleotides read TGTGCCAGCAGCTTAGCGGACAGTCTTAACACTGAAGCTTTCTTT. It yields the protein CASSLADSLNTEAFF.

The chain carries TRBV6-1 and TRBJ1-2, with 7 bases aligning to TRBD1. J was trimmed by 8 bases and V by 3 bases; bases with no gene match: 3. Germline lookup yields CDR1 MNHNS and CDR2 SASEGT. This CDR3 comprises 12 residues. CDR3 residues: CASSDTGVGYTF. CDR3 in DNA: TGTGCCAGCAGTGACACAGGGGTAGGCTACACCTTC.

The rearrangement uses TRBV4-3 and TRBJ1-2; D possibly corresponds to TRBD1 (5 bases). Germline assignment: CDR1 LGHNA and CDR2 YSLEER. The V end lost 1 base, the J end lost 8 bases, and 17 bases lay between the germline ends. The CDR3 sequence is 15 residues long. CDR3 in amino acids: CASSQAFGQGGGYTF. CDR3 bases: TGCGCCAGCAGCCAAGCCTTCGGGCAGGGAGGGGGCTACACCTTC.

The chain uses TRBV7-2 and TRBJ2-7, with a possible D match to TRBD1 (6 bases). Germline values: CDR1 SGHTA, CDR2 FQGNSA. CDR3 length equals 13 residues. V was shortened by 5 bases and J by 5 bases, with 13 bases between the two germline ends. Written as DNA, the CDR3 is TGTGCCAGCAGCCCTAGACAGGTTAACGAGCAGTACTTC. It yields the protein CASSPRQVNEQYF.

The rearrangement joins TRBV7-9 to TRBJ1-4, with TRBD1 as a possible D gene (6 bases). This CDR3 region has 15 residues. V was pared by 1 base and J by 7 bases, with 13 bases between. Per the germline V gene, CDR1 is SEHNR and CDR2 is FQNEAQ (reference sequence). The CDR3 here is CASSLEGTISEKLFF. CDR3 bases: TGTGCCAGCAGCTTAGAAGGGACAATAAGTGAAAAACTGTTTTTT.

The CDR3 loop reads CASIMAGGFMNTEAFF. The CDR3 nucleotides read TGTGCCAGTATTATGGCAGGGGGCTTTATGAACACTGAAGCTTTCTTT. This chain uses TRBV19 with TRBJ1-1; 8 bases are shared with TRBD1. CDR1 is LNHDA and CDR2 is SQIVND in the germline V gene (reference sequence). The CDR3 sequence is 16 residues long. V lost 7 bases and J lost 0; bases outside the gene matches: 10.

This chain uses TRBV7-9 with TRBJ2-7, with D possibly TRBD1 on 5 matching bases. The germline V and J ends were trimmed by 6 bases and 2 bases, with 11 bases remaining between them. This CDR3 is 13 amino acids long. CDR1 SEHNR and CDR2 FQNEAQ come from the germline V gene (reference sequence). The CDR3, as DNA: TGTGCCAGCAGTGGTTCAGGGACCTACGAGCAGTACTTC. It translates to CASSGSGTYEQYF.

The chain combines TRBV4-1 with TRBJ2-1; no clear D. This CDR3 contains 15 residues. From germline, CDR1 is MGHRA and CDR2 YSYEKL. The V end was cut by 4 bases, the J end by 0 bases, with 10 bases between. The CDR3 spells CASSREMSSYNEQFF. The CDR3 nucleotides are TGCGCCAGCAGCCGAGAAATGAGCTCCTACAATGAGCAGTTCTTC.

This chain joins TRBV12-5 and TRBJ1-4; unclear D gene. CDR3 length: 16 amino acids. V lost 1 base and J lost 8, with 17 bases in between. Germline CDR1 and CDR2: LGHNT and FRNRAP. The CDR3 DNA sequence: TGTGCTAGTGGTTTGGGAGGATGGGTCGTAGAAGAAAAACTGTTTTTT. Protein product: CASGLGGWVVEEKLFF.

The chain employs TRBV5-6 and TRBJ1-5, with D possibly matching TRBD1 (5 bases). The CDR3 is 12 amino acids. CDR1 and CDR2 from the germline V gene are SGHDT and YYEEEE. V was cut by 2 bases and J by 9 bases, with 9 bases left in between. The CDR3 DNA follows: TGTGCCAGCAGCTTTCTGGGGCGGCCCCAGCATTTT. It codes for CASSFLGRPQHF.

The chain has TRBV12-5 and TRBJ1-1; D is uncertain. V lost 4 bases and J 3 bases, leaving 12 bases between the germline ends. There are 14 residues in the CDR3. CDR1 LGHNT and CDR2 FRNRAP come from the germline V gene. The CDR3: CASGSQSSYTEAFF. DNA of the CDR3: TGTGCTAGTGGTTCCCAGTCTTCCTACACTGAAGCTTTCTTT. The complete variable domain, with remaining parts taken from reference TRBV12-5 and TRBJ1-1, reads DARVTQTPRHKVTEMGQEVTMRCQPILGHNTVFWYRQTMMQGLELLAYFRNRAPLDDSGMPKDRFSAEMPDATLATLKIQPSEPRDSAVYFCASGSQSSYTEAFFGQGTRLTVV.

In DNA form, the CDR3 reads TGTGCCAGCACCGCCTTTTCTACAGGGGGCGGACAAGCTTTCTTT. Its translation is CASTAFSTGGGQAFF. This chain connects TRBV6-5 to TRBJ1-1, with 9 bases fitting TRBD1. The germline V gene has CDR1 MNHEY and CDR2 SVGAGI. Germline trimming cut 7 bases from V and 9 bases from J; bases unmatched to any gene: 15. The length of the CDR3 is 15 residues.

The J gene is TRBJ2-7, the V gene TRBV5-6, with D perhaps matching TRBD2 (6 bases). Per the germline V gene, CDR1 is SGHDT and CDR2 is YYEEEE. CDR3 length equals 14 residues. Trimming shortened V by 4 bases and J by 5 bases, and 16 bases separated the two germline ends. CDR3 sequence: CASSTWTKPNEQYF. For the CDR3, the DNA is TGTGCCAGCAGCACATGGACTAAACCTAACGAGCAGTACTTC.

This clone appeared once. V gene TRBV27 combines with J gene TRBJ1-1, with TRBD1 as a possible D gene (5 bases). The CDR3 totals 15 residues. V lost 6 bases, J lost 3 bases, and 17 bases lay in between. Germline V lookup: CDR1 MNHEY, CDR2 SMNVEV (reference sequence). The CDR3 region is CASRIGSGVYTEAFF. The CDR3 coding sequence is TGTGCCAGCAGGATTGGGTCGGGGGTTTACACTGAAGCTTTCTTT.

This clone has only one observation. V gene TRBV7-2 combines with J gene TRBJ1-5; 7 nucleotides agree with TRBD1. V lost 1 base to trimming and J lost 5 bases; unmatched junction nucleotides: 8. CDR1 is SGHTA and CDR2 is FQGNSA in the germline V gene. The CDR3 has 16 residues. CDR3 in DNA: TGTGCCAGCAGCTTAGGGAGTACAGGGGAGGATCAGCCCCAGCATTTT. This encodes CASSLGSTGEDQPQHF.

The V and J genes are TRBV7-2 and TRBJ2-7; D remains unclear. Germline V gives CDR1 SGHTA, CDR2 FQGNSA. The CDR3 spans 14 residues. Trimming shortened V by 2 bases and J by 0 bases, and 8 bases separated the two germline ends. The CDR3 region is CASSLSLDSYEQYF. The CDR3 coding sequence is TGTGCCAGCAGCTTAAGTCTAGACTCCTACGAGCAGTACTTC.

This chain links TRBV5-4 with TRBJ2-6, with TRBD1 matching 9 bases. The length of the CDR3 is 15 residues. Looked up from germline, CDR1 is SGHNT and CDR2 is YYREEE (reference sequence). V lost 4 bases and J lost 2; bases outside the gene matches: 1. The CDR3 DNA follows: TGTGCCAGCAGCCGACAGGGGGCTGGGGCCAACGTCCTGACTTTC. Encoded protein: CASSRQGAGANVLTF.

The V call is TRBV2, the J call TRBJ2-7; 8 bases align to TRBD2. From germline, CDR1 is SNHLY and CDR2 FYNNEI. V lost 6 bases and J lost 2; bases outside the gene matches: 9. CDR3 length equals 15 residues. The CDR3 loop is CASRTSGGAPYEQYF. The DNA of the CDR3 is TGTGCCAGCAGGACCAGCGGGGGCGCTCCCTACGAGCAGTACTTC.

The gene calls are TRBV5-1 and TRBJ1-5; 8 bases match TRBD1. Germline CDR1 is SGHRS and CDR2 is YFSETQ. This CDR3 is 15 amino acids long. V lost 0 bases and J lost 7; bases outside the gene matches: 6. The CDR3 region has the DNA TGCGCCAGCAGCTTGGTCGCAGGGGGCGGACAGCCCCAGCATTTT. Its protein is CASSLVAGGGQPQHF.